Shown below are 22 T cell receptor beta chains from a single sample sequenced in a study of T cells in Graves' hyperthyroidism and ophthalmopathy (dated by TCRdb to between 2019 and 2020). Receptor amplification or capture employed multiplex PCR. The listed sequencing device is Illumina HiSeq 2000. The TCR beta CDR3 regions were amplified from RNA transcripts. For the first round of RT-PCR on the TCR CDR3, the HTBI primer set was used together with the Qiagen OneStep RT-PCR kit. TCRdb handled the public reads itself, with Q25 trimming in fastp and clone calling in MiXCR, and kept productive beta chains. When rows share a CDR3 protein, they turn into one entry using the most common DNA and genes. This sample comprises about 590,000 distinct CDR3 sequences, about 15% of them detected only once. Of the sample, less than 9.5% is held by the ten largest clones. The sequenced material came from blood. These receptors were taken from a woman in her 30s with Graves' hyperthyroidism.

The chain has TRBV6-1 and TRBJ2-4; D gene unclear. Trimming pared 5 bases from V and 8 bases from J, leaving 10 bases between. The CDR3 consists of 12 residues. Germline CDR1 MNHNS, CDR2 SASEGT. This CDR3 is CASSSESDIQYF. CDR3 coding DNA: TGTGCCAGCAGTTCGGAATCGGACATTCAGTACTTC.

The chain couples TRBV27 to TRBJ2-7, with D perhaps TRBD1 (6 bases). Between the trimmed V and J ends, which lost 6 bases and 6 bases, there was a span of 24 bases. Germline V gene data show CDR1 as MNHEY and CDR2 as SMNVEV (reference sequence). The CDR3 consists of 16 residues. This chain's CDR3 is CASRSPGWGPRGEQYF. The CDR3 DNA is TGTGCCAGCAGGTCTCCGGGTTGGGGGCCGCGCGGCGAGCAGTACTTC.

This clonotype has just a few counts. The V call is TRBV6-2 or TRBV6-3, the J call TRBJ1-1, with D perhaps TRBD1 (6 bases). The CDR3 runs to 14 residues. Trimming removed 6 bases from V and 3 bases from J, with 14 bases in between. CDR1 and CDR2 from the germline V gene are MNHEY and SVGEGT. The CDR3 DNA reads as TGTGCCAGCAGGGGGGGGCAATACGACACTGAAGCTTTCTTT. This codes for CASRGGQYDTEAFF.

This clonotype was seen only a few times. V gene TRBV10-3 combines with J gene TRBJ1-1; possible D gene TRBD1, 5 bases. Trimming pared 4 bases from V and 5 bases from J, leaving 14 bases between. Germline V gives CDR1 ENHRY, CDR2 SYGVKD. CDR3 length: 14 residues. This CDR3 reads CAISVEGLETEAFF. CDR3 nucleotide sequence: TGTGCCATCAGTGTAGAGGGGCTGGAGACTGAAGCTTTCTTT.

The chain links TRBV19 to TRBJ2-2; TRBD1 is a possible D gene (6 bases). Germline CDR1 and CDR2: LNHDA and SQIVND (reference sequence). The CDR3 runs 17 residues. V dropped 5 bases and J dropped 2 bases, with 18 bases sitting between them. The CDR3, as DNA: TGTGCCAGTAGTGGATCGTGGACAGCTATAAACACCGGGGAGCTGTTTTTT. It translates to CASSGSWTAINTGELFF.

This clonotype has a count of ten or more. This chain's CDR3 is CSVEGAPVRTSGRPLQPYNEQFF. In DNA, the CDR3 is TGCAGCGTTGAGGGTGCCCCGGTTAGGACTAGCGGGAGGCCACTTCAGCCCTACAATGAGCAGTTCTTC. The chain couples TRBV29-1 to TRBJ2-1; 14 positions agree with TRBD2. The CDR3 is 23 residues long. The germline CDR1 and CDR2 sequences are SQVTM and ANQGSEA. Trimming removed 3 bases from V and 2 bases from J; junction bases left unmatched: 24.

This clonotype was found a few times. A much larger clone differs from this one at a single base, so this may be a read error. The V call is TRBV27, the J call TRBJ2-3; 14 bases line up with TRBD2. With V trimmed by 5 bases and J by 2 bases, 9 bases remained unmatched. The CDR3 spans 18 residues. The V gene's germline CDR1 is MNHEY and CDR2 SMNVEV (reference sequence). CDR3 amino acids: CASSDSGLAGDVTDTQYF. DNA for the CDR3: TGTGCCAGCAGTGATTCGGGACTAGCGGGAGACGTCACAGATACGCAGTATTTT.

Concerning this clonotype: A junction boundary mismatches the germline segment, possibly from a read error. The rearrangement uses TRBV2 and TRBJ2-5; either TRBD1 or TRBD2 may supply D (7 bases each). Germline V gene data show CDR1 as SNHLY and CDR2 as FYNNEI. The CDR3 is 11 amino acids. In DNA form, the CDR3 reads TGTGACAGCAGGGGGGGCGAGACCCAGTACTTC. This encodes CDSRGGETQYF.

Many counts were recorded for this clonotype. The chain couples TRBV28 to TRBJ2-7; 7 nucleotides align to TRBD1. The CDR3 extends over 13 amino acids. V trimming: 3 bases; J trimming: 7 bases; junction bases outside the gene matches: 6. The germline V gene has CDR1 MDHEN and CDR2 SYDVKM. The DNA for the CDR3 is TGTGCCAGCAGTTTGGTTGACAGGGAGGAGCAGTACTTC. Translation gives CASSLVDREEQYF.

The table lists this clonotype with a count of one. This chain uses TRBV10-3 with TRBJ2-7, with TRBD2 matching 12 bases. The CDR3 length is 14 residues. Germline V lookup: CDR1 ENHRY, CDR2 SYGVKD. Trimming at V came to 6 bases and at J to 5 bases, leaving 5 bases not matched to a gene. CDR3 sequence reads: CAIRPTSGSNEQYF. In nucleotides, the CDR3 is TGTGCCATCAGACCGACTAGCGGGAGTAACGAGCAGTACTTC.

Only a few counts were recorded for this clonotype. One base away lies a much larger clone, so this may be a sequencing read error. The chain couples TRBV12-3 or TRBV12-4 to TRBJ1-1, with D tentatively TRBD1 (6 bases). CDR3 length equals 14 residues. Trimming cost V 5 bases and J 5 bases, with 15 bases left between them. The chain's CDR3 is CASSRRGAGTEAFF. As DNA, the CDR3 is TGTGCCAGCAGTAGACGGGGGGCGGGAACTGAAGCTTTCTTT.

This clonotype was counted only a few times. CDR3 in amino acids: CASSLYPGQETQYF. CDR3 coding DNA: TGCGCCAGCAGCTTGTACCCGGGCCAAGAGACCCAGTACTTC. The chain uses TRBV5-1 and TRBJ2-5; D is uncertain. The V end was cut by 1 base, the J end by 1 base, with 8 bases between. The germline V gene encodes CDR1 SGHRS and CDR2 YFSETQ. This CDR3 has 14 residues.

V and J are TRBV29-1 and TRBJ2-2; a weak D match, TRBD2 (5 bases). Trimming stripped 4 bases from V and 1 base from J, with 7 bases between. Per germline, CDR1 SQVTM and CDR2 ANQGSEA. The length of the CDR3 is 13 residues. The CDR3 nucleotides are TGCAGCGTTGTACGGGAGAACACCGGGGAGCTGTTTTTT. This gives the protein CSVVRENTGELFF.

This clonotype was detected ten times or more. The chain combines TRBV5-1 with TRBJ2-3; TRBD2 agrees at 11 bases. The length of the CDR3 is 18 residues. Germline CDR1 SGHRS, CDR2 YFSETQ. J gave up 0 bases and V 4 bases, and 10 bases lay outside the gene matches. CDR3 in DNA: TGCGCCAGCAGCCCAGGGACTAGCGGAGCCACTAGCACAGATACGCAGTATTTT. Its protein product is CASSPGTSGATSTDTQYF.

This clonotype was counted once. Lacking the conserved final phenylalanine or tryptophan, this CDR3 likely reflects a read error. The V gene is TRBV5-1, the J gene TRBJ2-4, with 9 bases identical to TRBD1. CDR3 length: 14 residues. The germline gives CDR1 SGHRS, CDR2 YFSETQ. CDR3: CASSPGTGQDIQYL. The DNA for the CDR3 is TGTGCCAGCAGCCCTGGGACAGGGCAGGACATTCAGTACCTC.

This clonotype was counted many times. This chain connects TRBV7-3 to TRBJ2-1; 13 bases align to TRBD2. Germline loops: CDR1 SGHTA, CDR2 FQGTGA. This CDR3 is built from 16 residues. Germline trimming cut 3 bases from V and 10 bases from J; bases unmatched to any gene: 9. The chain's CDR3 is CASSFVGLAGSSEQFF. DNA of the CDR3: TGTGCCAGCAGCTTCGTGGGACTAGCGGGAAGTTCGGAGCAGTTCTTC.

In regard to this clonotype: One base away lies a much larger clone, so this may be a sequencing read error. The rearrangement links TRBV5-1 to TRBJ2-2, with D tentatively TRBD2 (5 bases). Germline CDR1 and CDR2: SGHRS and YFSETQ. The CDR3 sequence is 14 residues long. CDR3 DNA: TGCGCCAGCAGCTTAGGGTCTGCCACCGGGGAGCCGTTTTTT. Protein: CASSLGSATGEPFF.

V usage is TRBV7-9 and J usage is TRBJ2-7, with 13 positions matching TRBD2. CDR1 and CDR2 from the germline V gene are SEHNR and FQNEAQ (reference sequence). This CDR3 has 17 amino acids. Trimming took 5 bases from V and 5 from J; bases not matched to a gene: 12. CDR3 loop: CASSPIRTSGSGHEQYF. CDR3 coding DNA: TGTGCCAGCAGCCCAATTAGGACTAGCGGGAGTGGGCACGAGCAGTACTTC.

This clonotype was counted at least ten times. The CDR3 region is CASSAYSGQTDRPDTQYF. CDR3 nucleotide sequence: TGTGCCAGCAGTGCCTATTCCGGACAGACTGATCGACCAGATACGCAGTATTTT. This chain uses TRBV25-1 with TRBJ2-3; D is possibly TRBD1 (6 bases). This CDR3 contains 18 residues. Trimming left V 4 bases short and J 4 bases short, with 24 bases between. Germline loops: CDR1 MGHDK, CDR2 SYGVNS.

This clonotype was seen many times. This chain uses TRBV28 with TRBJ1-1, with D perhaps matching TRBD1 (6 bases). With 4 bases removed from V and 1 base from J, the gap between germline ends came to 7 bases. The CDR3 consists of 13 residues. The germline V gene encodes CDR1 MDHEN and CDR2 SYDVKM. CDR3 protein: CASSSGQNTEAFF. The CDR3 nucleotides read TGTGCCAGCAGTTCGGGACAGAACACTGAAGCTTTCTTT. The full variable domain, in which reference TRBV28 and TRBJ1-1 provide the parts outside the CDR3, is DVKVTQSSRYLVKRTGEKVFLECVQDMDHENMFWYRQDPGLGLRLIYFSYDVKMKEKGDIPEGYSVSREKKERFSLILESASTNQTSMYLCASSSGQNTEAFFGQGTRLTVV.

The chain couples TRBV20-1 to TRBJ2-1; a weak D match, TRBD2 (5 bases). Germline V lookup: CDR1 DFQATT, CDR2 SNEGSKA (reference sequence). This CDR3 is 14 amino acids long. V lost 3 bases, J lost 3 bases, and 12 bases lay in between. CDR3 in DNA: TGCAGTGCTAGGGGAGAATCGCGCTACAATGAGCAGTTCTTC. Its protein product is CSARGESRYNEQFF.

The chain combines TRBV6-1 with TRBJ1-2; the match to TRBD1 covers 11 bases. Germline values: CDR1 MNHNS, CDR2 SASEGT. J gave up 7 bases and V 5 bases, and 15 bases lay outside the gene matches. The CDR3 is 17 amino acids. CDR3 sequence reads: CASSKKRTGGSSSGYTF. In DNA form, the CDR3 reads TGTGCCAGCAGTAAAAAAAGGACAGGGGGCAGTTCTAGTGGCTACACCTTC.